One T cell receptor beta chain is described in this entry. What this receptor recognizes is not known. Per-base quality was not reported, and no clone a single base away is much larger than it. This sample is drawn from a study of cytomegalovirus exposure and HLA in healthy donors (dated by TCRdb to the late 2010s). A note on the overall study: In an earlier analysis of under 600 of the donors, under 300 Gb of sequence data and approximately 100 million unique TCR beta sequences from about 179 million T cells were reported. Approximately 310 gigabases of sequencing data and tens of millions of unique TCR sequences were included in an early release covering several hundred HLA-typed donors. The genetic ancestry cluster associated with self-reported Caucasian donors included 81% of the approximately 400 genotyped donors. The study was designed to test whether signatures of past pathogen exposure could be identified by cataloging public T cell receptors. The T cell repertoires of 670 or so subjects were profiled by immunosequencing and related to cytomegalovirus serostatus. Besides the first cohort of 666 subjects, a separate validation cohort made up of 120 different subjects was used. High-throughput TCR immunosequencing, statistical association of individual TCRs with disease status, and machine learning were combined to predict cytomegalovirus infection status. To study patterns of TCR occurrence, a later analysis re-analyzed previously published TCR beta repertoires from several hundred donors and added high-resolution HLA genotyping. Rather than drawing on any new phenotypic data, the later analysis identified candidate immune exposures from TCR beta sequences and the way those sequences occurred across donors. To decide whether each TCR beta V gene segment behaved as functional or pseudogenic, an earlier analysis of fewer than 750 of the donors relied on high-throughput TCR beta sequencing. Donor age, sex, ethnicity and CMV serostatus were compiled together with the repertoire data. Genome-wide SNP genotypes for about three fifths of the roughly 700 donors were used in a later genetic analysis, which treated that subset as a discovery cohort. All discovery cohort repertoires had been generated using a single sequencing platform. Both class I and class II loci were covered by HLA typing, at four-digit resolution. Typing coverage differed by locus: A, B, C, DRB1 and DQB1 were typed in about 629-630 donors, DQA1 in 522, DPA1 in 600 to 610, and DPB1 in approximately 450. Because of strong linkage in the cohort, roughly five DR-DQ haplotypes were treated as single units for association and clustering. Across about 370 genotyped donors of the cohort, an average of approximately 240,000 unique TCR beta nucleotide sequences per donor were sequenced, and approximately 19% of those sequences were non-productive.

In total, approximately 690 healthy bone marrow donors made up the cohort. Cohort members were all nominally healthy when sampled, although unrecorded immune exposures were likely present. The donor tested CMV seropositive and was one of the 289 seropositive cohort members. A peripheral blood sample was provided by each donor, and peripheral blood mononuclear cells were used for TCR beta sequencing. The Qiagen DNeasy Blood Extraction Kit was used to extract genomic DNA from the blood cell samples. Results and caveats for the whole study, not just this receptor: Some IMGT-functional V segments, including TRBV6-2 and TRBV6-3, could not be distinguished by the 87-base-pair reads and were therefore excluded. Cytomegalovirus status was reported to be diagnosed by the classifier with high specificity and sensitivity in both the original and validation cohorts. Across donors, most TCR sequences were observed very rarely, whereas some public TCRs were present in many individuals. This cohort had only TCR beta chains sequenced, and the lack of alpha or paired-chain data limited which features could be detected. According to a later analysis, most CMV-associated TCR beta chains appeared to be HLA-restricted, and the HLA associations seemed to be driven largely by CMV exposure. HLA typing was unavailable for some donors at each locus, so association tests used only the typed subset. The earlier analysis of 587 of the donors excluded fewer than 20 rarely observed V segments, including chromosome 9 orphons, because counts were too low. Roughly uniform sequencing depth across donors was assumed in presence/absence analyses, although this assumption may not hold. Assigning TCR associations to individual alleles was difficult when HLA alleles, especially DR and DQ, strongly co-occurred. A later analysis found that HLA-associated TCR beta chains were more clonally expanded and had lower generation probabilities than equally common non-associated chains. A group of highly shared sequence variants was considered likely to be a technical artifact of the sequencing pipeline. According to a later genetic analysis, donors in an Asian-associated ancestry cluster had fewer N-insertions in productive TCRs than the roughly 670-donor mean. A further reported finding was that TCR beta sequences accurately predicted the HLA-A and HLA-B alleles for most subjects in the first cohort. In a later analysis, the rate of TCR association differed among HLA loci, with DRB1 alleles having the most associated TCRs and HLA-C alleles having the fewest. In vitro tests confirmed that a few of the cytomegalovirus-associated TCR beta chains recognize cytomegalovirus antigens. The only immune exposure information available for the cohort was CMV serostatus. In an earlier analysis of approximately 590 of the donors, most TCR beta V segments were observed in productive rearrangements about 87% or about 30% of the time, broadly matching IMGT annotations. The authors suggested that the approach could potentially be extended to other disease states and immunological phenotypes. Specific HLA alleles were associated with 15,000 to 20,000 TCR beta sequences at a false discovery rate of 0.05 in a later analysis. Several of the top co-occurrence clusters appeared to be linked to parvovirus B19, influenza, CMV and Epstein-Barr virus, according to a later analysis. Correlated functional status among segregating V segments might reflect linkage disequilibrium, but an unknown experimental factor could not be ruled out. An association between a missense DCLRE1C variant and V-gene and J-gene trimming of TCR beta chains was found in a later genetic analysis and replicated in an independent cohort. The study listed 164 TCR beta chains as associated with cytomegalovirus.

The CDR3 sequence holds 14 residues, the cysteine and phenylalanine included. Just CDR3 DNA is preserved here, 42 bases in frame from base 1. According to the germline V gene, CDR1 reads MNHEY and CDR2 reads SVGAGI. V loses 6 bases of germline sequence and J loses 5 bases, and the interval between the two ends is 16 bases. The library relied on the immunoSEQ multiplex PCR assay. A mixture of 60 forward primers for TCR Vbeta segments and 13 reverse primers for TCR Jbeta segments was used in the multiplex PCR. The CDR3 region of rearranged TCR beta genes was amplified from genomic DNA with a multiplex PCR assay. The Illumina HiSeq System was used to sequence the amplified TCR beta libraries as 87-base-pair reads. From the authors' description of their analysis: A later analysis tallied 80 million to 95 million unique TCR beta chains across the 666 repertoires, and about 10 million of those chains were shared by two or more donors. To remove PCR and sequencing errors, raw reads were error-corrected and collapsed into unique sequences using a nearest-neighbor algorithm that merged closely related sequences. To assign V, D and J gene segments, CDR3 sequences were aligned to IMGT reference sequences. For a sequence to be retained, a match of at least six nucleotides to both a V gene segment and a J gene segment was required. A rearrangement was called productive if the CDR3 had no stop codons and remained in frame with V and J, and every other rearrangement was called non-productive. CDR3 was defined by IMGT convention, running from the second conserved V-encoded cysteine to the conserved J-encoded phenylalanine. The earlier analysis of about 610 of the donors excluded sequences that lacked an unambiguous match to a single V gene segment. In an earlier analysis of about 590 of the donors, a V segment was called functional when productive rearrangements were above 56.7%, and segregating when the standard deviation between donors exceeded 5%. To diagnose cytomegalovirus status from the catalog of TCR beta chain sequences, a statistical classification framework was built. In a later analysis, V and J genes were assigned by comparing TCR nucleotide sequences against IMGT/GENE-DB human TR gene sequences. A later analysis assigned CDR3 sequences and most-parsimonious VDJ recombination scenarios with the TCRdist pipeline. In a later analysis, each TCR beta chain was defined by its CDR3 amino acid sequence together with its V-gene family, and reads without a unique V-gene family were excluded. As a way to deal with suspected cross-contamination and a sequencing artifact, a later analysis dropped approximately 570 nucleotide sequences that were highly shared and had low generation probability. In a later analysis, a clonal expansion index for each public chain was calculated from normalized within-repertoire ranks of inferred template counts. In a later analysis, generation probabilities were computed using a VDJ recombination model fitted to out-of-frame rearrangements, and the results were checked against IGoR. Hypergeometric tests were used in a later analysis to score TCR-TCR, TCR-HLA and TCR-CMV co-occurrence, with a repertoire-size bias correction applied to the TCR pairs. In a later analysis, false discovery rates were estimated by permuting HLA or CMV assignments 20 times. In a later analysis, co-occurring TCRs were grouped using DBSCAN, with TCRdist sequence similarity added in when clustering inside HLA-allele-positive subsets. Repertoires with fewer than 30,000 or more than 120,000 public chains were left out of co-occurrence clustering, as were several repertoires with anomalous nucleotide sharing. Imported from immuneACCESS, the table was reduced by TCRdb to in-frame sequences with V and J called. These copies leave out some clones; in studies compared against another copy, an unresolved V gene accounts for under half, and the cause of the remainder is not known. V, J and clone size are those of that table, while D and trimming were read from the DNA. In all, the sample holds 90,000 to 120,000 clones, and roughly 71% of those were seen once. The top ten hold roughly a tenth of the sample.

The receptor comes from a man aged 35-49 years in good health and CMV-seropositive. The sequence joins TRBV6-5 to TRBJ1-2, with TRBD1 as a weak D call on 6 bases. Sequencing was carried out using PBMCs. This receptor has the CDR3 CASRGQMDSYGYTF. At the DNA level, the sequence is TGTGCCAGCAGGGGTCAGATGGACAGTTATGGCTACACCTTC.